Listed below are T cell receptor beta chains from one sample, sequenced in a study of T cell repertoires in cytomegalovirus infection. TCRdb independently ran MiXCR on the reads; one entry per CDR3 protein. The sample contains around 630,000 distinct CDR3 sequences, 20% to 25% of which appear only once. Sequencing used CD8+ T cells from PBMCs. The receptors derive from a human donor in good health (CMV status not recorded). Some clones in this sample may be carry-over from other donors' samples. Each CDR3 is given with its conserved first and last residue. Each record gives: clone size, J gene, V gene, D gene, CDR3 DNA, CDR3 protein. The D gene is left open where the match is weak. For some rows the clone size is stated as once, few or many, or as a class when expanded; others skip it.

clone_size: .; j_call: TRBJ2-3; v_call: TRBV7-8; d_call: TRBD2; cdr3_nt: TGTGCCAGCAGCTTAGCCTATTGGACTAGCGGCACAGATACGCAGTATTTT; cdr3_aa: CASSLAYWTSGTDTQYF
clone_size: .; j_call: TRBJ1-3; v_call: TRBV7-9; d_call: .; cdr3_nt: TGTGCCAGCAGCCCACCAGGGTCTGACTTATTTGACACCATATATTTT; cdr3_aa: CASSPPGSDLFDTIYF
clone_size: .; j_call: TRBJ2-5; v_call: TRBV11-1; d_call: TRBD2; cdr3_nt: TGTGCCAGCAGCTTACTGAGGACTAGGAGTGAGACCCAGTACTTC; cdr3_aa: CASSLLRTRSETQYF
clone_size: .; j_call: TRBJ1-1; v_call: TRBV7-9; d_call: .; cdr3_nt: TGTGCCAGCAGCCCTGCAGGGGAGACTGAAGCTTTCTTT; cdr3_aa: CASSPAGETEAFF
clone_size: few; j_call: TRBJ2-1; v_call: TRBV29-1; d_call: TRBD2; cdr3_nt: TGCAGCGTGCCTGAGTCGGGACTAGCGTTGGACAATGAGCAGTTCTTC; cdr3_aa: CSVPESGLALDNEQFF
clone_size: .; j_call: TRBJ2-7; v_call: TRBV3-1; d_call: .; cdr3_nt: TGTGCCAGCAGCCAAGGGGACGGACCTGCCCAGCACGAGCAGTACTTC; cdr3_aa: CASSQGDGPAQHEQYF
clone_size: once; j_call: TRBJ2-4; v_call: TRBV29-1; d_call: TRBD1; cdr3_nt: TGCAGCTCCACTTGGGACAGGGAGGTAACCAAAAACATTCAGTACTTC; cdr3_aa: CSSTWDREVTKNIQYF
clone_size: many; j_call: TRBJ2-3; v_call: TRBV7-8; d_call: .; cdr3_nt: TGTGCCAGCAGCCCCCGGGGGGCGGAAGTGCAGTATTTT; cdr3_aa: CASSPRGAEVQYF
clone_size: many; j_call: TRBJ2-6; v_call: TRBV7-6; d_call: TRBD1; cdr3_nt: TGTGCCAGCAGCTTAGCGAGACAGGGCTATGGGGCCAACGTCCTGACTTTC; cdr3_aa: CASSLARQGYGANVLTF
clone_size: few; j_call: TRBJ1-5; v_call: TRBV28; d_call: .; cdr3_nt: TGTGCCAGCAGTTTCTACAGGGCCAATCAGCCCCAGCATTTT; cdr3_aa: CASSFYRANQPQHF
clone_size: many; j_call: TRBJ1-6; v_call: TRBV6-5; d_call: .; cdr3_nt: TGTGCCAGCAGTTACTCGGCAGGGGTCCACCGTTCACCCCTCCACTTT; cdr3_aa: CASSYSAGVHRSPLHF
clone_size: .; j_call: TRBJ2-3; v_call: TRBV6-6; d_call: TRBD1; cdr3_nt: TGTACCAGCAGTTACGATCGGGACAGGGGAAGCACAGATACGCAGTATTTT; cdr3_aa: CTSSYDRDRGSTDTQYF
clone_size: few; j_call: TRBJ2-3; v_call: TRBV6-1; d_call: .; cdr3_nt: TGTGCCAGCAGTGTGTCGAGGAGGGGCATCACAGATACGCAGTATTTT; cdr3_aa: CASSVSRRGITDTQYF